The clone carrying this T cell receptor beta chain has ten or more counts. This entry belongs to a study of T cells in Graves' hyperthyroidism and ophthalmopathy. When ophthalmopathy did not progress within 18 months, Graves' hyperthyroidism was considered stable. Patients aged 18 to 65 with hyperthyroidism were newly diagnosed, with duration under 2 months. What was amplified from RNA transcripts were TCR beta CDR3 regions. First-round RT-PCR of the TCR CDR3 relied on the HTBI primer set. TCRdb recomputed calls from the multiplex PCR reads with MiXCR, one row per CDR3 protein. The table shows hundreds of thousands of distinct CDR3 sequences, with more than 15% occurring only once. From germline, CDR1 is MNHEY and CDR2 SMNVEV (reference sequence). Trimming left V 0 bases short and J 2 bases short, with 9 bases between. The CDR3 sequence is 15 residues long.

The gene calls are TRBV27 and TRBJ2-3, with a tentative D call TRBD2 (5 bases). The clonotype originates from a young woman with Graves' hyperthyroidism. The sample comprised blood. The CDR3, as DNA: TGTGCCAGCAGTTTATCAGCGGATTCCACAGATACGCAGTATTTT. This gives the protein CASSLSADSTDTQYF.